This is a list of T cell receptor beta chains from one sample in a study of blood T cell repertoires in COVID-19. Assay: immunoSEQ multiplex PCR; the TCRdb copy retains only in-frame clones and omits some. The sample shows approximately 250,000 clones, roughly 84% of them seen only once. The sample was peripheral blood. The receptors here all came from a human donor in a cohort sampled during active COVID-19. Each CDR3 is given with its conserved first and last residue. D genes are given only for firm matches. Rows give clone size only sometimes, using once, few, many, or a class for an expanded clone.

j_gene | abundance | v_gene | d_gene | CDR3aa | CDR3nt
TRBJ2-1 | . | TRBV3-1/TRBV3-2 | TRBD1 | CASSQQTGADEQFF | TGTGCCAGCAGCCAACAGACAGGGGCGGATGAGCAGTTCTTC
TRBJ2-7 | . | TRBV7-9 | TRBD1 | CASSPNYNRGRVPYEQYF | TGTGCCAGCAGCCCAAACTATAACAGGGGGCGCGTCCCCTACGAGCAGTACTTC
TRBJ2-1 | . | TRBV24-1 | . | CATSDLRGLEQFF | TGTGCCACCAGTGATTTGCGGGGTTTGGAGCAGTTCTTC
TRBJ2-7 | . | TRBV13 | TRBD1 | CASSLGQGDSYEQYF | TGTGCCAGCAGCTTGGGACAGGGAGATTCCTACGAGCAGTACTTC
TRBJ1-3 | . | TRBV6-1 | . | CASSENLLTLSGNTIYF | TGTGCCAGCAGTGAAAACCTACTTACCCTCTCTGGAAACACCATATATTTT
TRBJ1-3 | . | TRBV28 | . | CASSLPLGGGYGNTIYF | TGTGCCAGCAGTTTACCGCTTGGTGGGGGCTATGGAAACACCATATATTTT
TRBJ2-2 | . | TRBV7-9 | TRBD1 | CASSLRDRGQRGTGELFF | TGTGCCAGCAGCTTACGGGACAGGGGGCAGCGTGGCACCGGGGAGCTGTTTTTT
TRBJ2-5 | . | TRBV18 | . | CASSKRPAGQETQYF | TGTGCCAGCTCAAAACGTCCCGCGGGGCAAGAGACCCAGTACTTC
TRBJ2-3 | . | TRBV6-2/TRBV6-3 | . | CASSKRLVAPDTQYF | TGTGCCAGCAGTAAGCGACTAGTTGCCCCAGATACGCAGTATTTT
TRBJ2-5 | . | TRBV5-1 | TRBD2 | CASSLAGPSQETQYF | TGCGCCAGCAGCTTAGCGGGACCGTCCCAAGAGACCCAGTACTTC
TRBJ1-2 | . | TRBV19 | TRBD1 | CASSTLFTGASGYTF | TGTGCCAGTAGTACGCTTTTCACAGGGGCCTCTGGCTACACCTTC
TRBJ2-5 | . | TRBV3-1/TRBV3-2 | TRBD1 | CASSPITELGTEKETQYF | TGTGCCAGCAGCCCGATTACAGAACTCGGGACAGAGAAAGAGACCCAGTACTTC
TRBJ1-1 | few | TRBV28 | . | CASTTGGREAFF | TGTGCCAGCACAACAGGCGGCCGTGAAGCTTTCTTT
TRBJ1-2 | . | TRBV5-5 | TRBD1 | CASSRDRGEAGYGYTF | TGTGCCAGCAGCAGGGACAGGGGGGAAGCCGGCTATGGCTACACCTTC
TRBJ1-4 | many | TRBV13 | TRBD1 | CASSSQGGHEKLFF | TGTGCCAGCAGTTCACAGGGGGGCCACGAAAAACTGTTTTTT
TRBJ2-2 | . | TRBV10-2 | . | CASHVGAGELFF | TGCGCCAGCCATGTAGGGGCCGGGGAGCTGTTTTTT
TRBJ2-5 | . | TRBV29-1 | TRBD2 | CSVLAGGFAETQYF | TGCAGCGTTCTGGCGGGGGGTTTTGCAGAGACCCAGTACTTC
TRBJ2-3 | . | TRBV10-3 | TRBD2 | CAISKGGLAGFGDTQYF | TGTGCCATCTCAAAGGGGGGACTAGCGGGCTTCGGGGATACGCAGTATTTT
TRBJ2-1 | once | TRBV4-1 | TRBD1 | CASSDTDDRGAYNEQFF | TGCGCCAGCAGTGACACCGACGACAGGGGGGCCTACAATGAGCAGTTCTTC
TRBJ2-7 | many | TRBV28 | TRBD2 | CASSLRPGLAGAKVSYEQYF | TGTGCCAGCAGTTTGAGACCGGGACTAGCGGGGGCCAAAGTCTCCTACGAGCAGTACTTC
TRBJ1-2 | . | TRBV21-1 | . | CASSKRQGPPRGYTF | TGTGCCAGCAGCAAAAGACAGGGGCCGCCTCGGGGCTACACCTTC
TRBJ2-7 | . | TRBV16 | . | CASSQFRPGGKSYEQYF | TGTGCCAGCAGCCAATTTCGTCCAGGGGGGAAGTCCTACGAGCAGTACTTC
TRBJ1-5 | . | TRBV6-2/TRBV6-3 | . | CASSYGPGRDQPQHF | TGTGCCAGCAGTTACGGTCCCGGGAGAGATCAGCCCCAGCATTTT
TRBJ1-5 | . | TRBV5-1 | . | CASSLSGREEQPQHF | TGCGCCAGCAGCTTATCGGGCAGGGAGGAACAGCCCCAGCATTTT
TRBJ1-5 | . | TRBV19 | . | CASSTSLNQPQHF | TGTGCCAGTAGTACCTCACTTAATCAGCCCCAGCATTTT
TRBJ2-1 | . | TRBV9 | . | CASSVEGVDEQFF | TGTGCCAGCAGCGTAGAGGGAGTCGATGAGCAGTTCTTC
TRBJ2-5 | few | TRBV9 | TRBD2 | CASSTPSGRWEEETQYF | TGTGCCAGCAGCACCCCTAGCGGGAGGTGGGAAGAAGAGACCCAGTACTTC
TRBJ1-1 | . | TRBV15 | . | CATSPRADRNTEAFF | TGTGCCACCAGTCCACGGGCGGACAGAAACACTGAAGCTTTCTTT
TRBJ2-7 | . | TRBV20-1 | TRBD1 | CSASLGQGNYEQYF | TGCAGTGCTAGTTTAGGACAGGGGAACTACGAGCAGTACTTC
TRBJ2-7 | . | TRBV7-2 | . | CASSLASGAVAYEQYF | TGTGCCAGCAGCTTAGCGTCAGGGGCCGTCGCCTACGAGCAGTACTTC
TRBJ2-2 | . | TRBV14 | TRBD2 | CASRARLAAGELFF | TGTGCCAGCAGGGCAAGACTAGCGGCCGGGGAGCTGTTTTTT
TRBJ2-3 | . | TRBV7-9 | TRBD2 | CASSSGLAGARTDTQYF | TGTGCCAGCAGCTCGGGACTAGCGGGGGCCCGCACAGATACGCAGTATTTT
TRBJ1-5 | . | TRBV18 | . | CASSRDNDQPQHF | TGTGCCAGCTCACGGGACAATGACCAGCCCCAGCATTTT
TRBJ2-7 | . | TRBV10-2 | TRBD1 | CASRTGGEQYF | TGCGCCAGCAGAACAGGGGGCGAGCAGTACTTC
TRBJ1-2 | . | TRBV10-2 | . | CASSRDTNYGYTF | TGCGCCAGCAGTCGGGACACTAACTATGGCTACACCTTC
TRBJ1-2 | . | TRBV6-5 | . | CASRGRGLTNYGYTF | TGTGCCAGCAGGGGGAGGGGTTTGACTAACTATGGCTACACCTTC
TRBJ2-1 | . | TRBV5-1 | . | CASSLAGLRGLGYNEQFF | TGCGCCAGCAGCTTGGCAGGACTGCGCGGGCTGGGATACAATGAGCAGTTCTTC
TRBJ1-6 | . | TRBV6-6 | . | CASSRRLRLSSYNSPLHF | TGTGCCAGCAGTCGGAGACTACGGTTGAGCTCCTATAATTCACCCCTCCACTTT
TRBJ1-4 | . | TRBV5-1 | . | CASSRLGANEKLFF | TGCGCCAGCAGTCGTCTCGGGGCTAATGAAAAACTGTTTTTT
TRBJ2-3 | once | TRBV5-1 | . | CASSFTTSNQRDTQYF | TGCGCCAGCAGCTTCACAACTAGTAACCAGCGGGATACGCAGTATTTT
TRBJ2-2 | once | TRBV10-1 | . | CASRETGSNTGELFF | TGCGCCAGCCGAGAGACGGGGTCGAACACCGGGGAGCTGTTTTTT
TRBJ2-7 | . | TRBV2 | TRBD1 | CASTSTGVEQYF | TGTGCCAGCACCTCGACAGGGGTTGAGCAGTACTTC
TRBJ2-5 | . | TRBV13 | . | CASSLGRGAWETQYF | TGTGCCAGCAGCTTAGGCAGGGGGGCGTGGGAGACCCAGTACTTC
TRBJ2-7 | . | TRBV7-2 | . | CASSSRKGAYEQYF | TGTGCCAGCAGCTCTCGAAAGGGGGCCTACGAGCAGTACTTC
TRBJ2-7 | . | TRBV5-1 | . | CASRKDTTMAYEQYF | TGCGCCAGCAGAAAGGACACCACTATGGCCTACGAGCAGTACTTC
TRBJ2-7 | . | TRBV7-8 | . | CASSLGGTASYEQYF | TGTGCCAGCAGCTTAGGCGGGACGGCCAGCTACGAGCAGTACTTC
TRBJ1-2 | . | TRBV6-5 | . | CASSYSAAYGYTF | TGTGCCAGCAGTTACTCCGCGGCCTATGGCTACACCTTC
TRBJ2-1 | once | TRBV5-4 | TRBD2 | CASSRSGVSYNEQFF | TGTGCCAGCAGCCGGAGCGGGGTGTCCTACAATGAGCAGTTCTTC
TRBJ2-5 | . | TRBV5-1 | TRBD1 | CASASTGGKETQYF | TGCGCCAGCGCGAGCACAGGGGGCAAAGAGACCCAGTACTTC
TRBJ2-1 | . | TRBV10-1 | TRBD2 | CASSETSGAYNEQFF | TGCGCCAGCAGTGAGACTAGCGGAGCCTACAATGAGCAGTTCTTC
TRBJ1-1 | . | TRBV11-1 | . | CASSLRQTNTEAFF | TGTGCCAGCAGCTTAAGACAAACGAACACTGAAGCTTTCTTT
TRBJ2-2 | . | TRBV7-8 | TRBD1 | CASSRTSQGMNTGELFF | TGTGCCAGCAGCAGGACGTCACAGGGGATGAACACCGGGGAGCTGTTTTTT
TRBJ1-1 | . | TRBV5-1 | . | CASSLDGGRNTEAFF | TGCGCCAGCAGCTTGGACGGGGGTCGGAACACTGAAGCTTTCTTT
TRBJ2-3 | . | TRBV2 | . | CASARRATDTQYF | TGTGCCAGCGCTAGACGCGCAACAGATACGCAGTATTTT
TRBJ1-1 | few | TRBV18 | TRBD1 | CASSPGTGRHWEAFF | TGTGCCAGCTCACCCGGGACAGGGAGGCACTGGGAAGCTTTCTTT
TRBJ2-3 | . | TRBV5-4 | TRBD2 | CASSLSGRQGTDTQYF | TGTGCCAGCAGCTTAAGCGGGAGGCAAGGCACAGATACGCAGTATTTT